Listed here are 2 T cell receptor beta chains from one sample, sequenced in a study of CD8 T cells in ankylosing spondylitis. From the 5' RACE reads, TCRdb called clonotypes with MiXCR, one entry per CDR3 protein. The top ten hold about 28% of the sample, which has 180,000 or so distinct CDR3 sequences, 9.5% to 13% seen once. The source material was blood, either unsorted or a sorted T cell fraction (not recorded which). The receptors stem from a male donor with ankylosing spondylitis or in good health (not recorded which).

This clonotype was picked up a small number of times. This sequence joins TRBV6-5 and TRBJ2-1; TRBD1 matches at 11 bases. Germline CDR1 and CDR2: MNHEY and SVGAGI. The CDR3 loop spans 15 amino acids. Trimming at V came to 4 bases and at J to 8 bases, leaving 7 bases not matched to a gene. CDR3 protein: CASSSGTGGWYEQFF. DNA of the CDR3: TGTGCCAGCAGTTCCGGGACAGGGGGTTGGTATGAGCAGTTCTTC.

Ten or more counts support this clonotype. J is TRBJ2-7 and V is TRBV20-1; no clear D gene. Between the trimmed V and J ends, which lost 3 bases and 0 bases, there was a span of 9 bases. CDR1 is DFQATT and CDR2 is SNEGSKA in the germline V gene (reference sequence). This CDR3 is 13 amino acids long. The CDR3 loop reads CSARRPSSYEQYF. The CDR3 region has the DNA TGCAGTGCTAGGCGGCCGAGCTCCTACGAGCAGTACTTC.